This TCR beta chain was identified in a study of beta chain features in type 1 diabetes. The study reverse transcribed the entire isolated RNA, so it sequenced expressed TCRB transcripts. Assay used: immunoSEQ multiplex PCR; TCRdb lists only in-frame clones, some missing. Among more than 300,000 clones, 10% to 15% were seen once, and the ten largest hold 0.017%. With V trimmed by 0 bases and J by 5 bases, 6 bases remained unmatched. Germline assignment: CDR1 LGHNT and CDR2 FRNRAP. This CDR3 is 15 amino acids long. This clone was observed a few times. The sequence came from a man younger than 35 in good health. This chain joins TRBV12-5 and TRBJ1-1; the match to TRBD1 covers 7 bases. Sample: naive CD4+ T cells from blood. In nucleotides, the CDR3 is TGTGCTAGTGGTTTGGTACGGACAGGTCGTACTGAAGCTTTCTTT. Translated, it gives CASGLVRTGRTEAFF.